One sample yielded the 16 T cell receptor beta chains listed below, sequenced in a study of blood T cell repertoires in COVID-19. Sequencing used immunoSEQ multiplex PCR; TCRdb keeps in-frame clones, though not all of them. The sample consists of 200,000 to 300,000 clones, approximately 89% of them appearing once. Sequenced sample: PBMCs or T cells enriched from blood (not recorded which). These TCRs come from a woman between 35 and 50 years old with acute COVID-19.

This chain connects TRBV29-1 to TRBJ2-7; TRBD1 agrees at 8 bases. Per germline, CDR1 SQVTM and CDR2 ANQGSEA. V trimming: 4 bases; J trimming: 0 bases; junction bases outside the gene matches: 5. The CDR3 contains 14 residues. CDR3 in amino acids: CSVVSTGASYEQYF. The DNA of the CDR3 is TGCAGCGTTGTGTCGACAGGGGCCTCCTACGAGCAGTACTTC.

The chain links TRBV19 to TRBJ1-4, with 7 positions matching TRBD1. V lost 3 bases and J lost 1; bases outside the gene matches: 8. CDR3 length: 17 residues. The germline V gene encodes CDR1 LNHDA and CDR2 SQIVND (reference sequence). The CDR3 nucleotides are TGTGCCAGTAGTATCAAGTCGCAGGGGGTAACTAATGAAAAACTGTTTTTT. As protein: CASSIKSQGVTNEKLFF.

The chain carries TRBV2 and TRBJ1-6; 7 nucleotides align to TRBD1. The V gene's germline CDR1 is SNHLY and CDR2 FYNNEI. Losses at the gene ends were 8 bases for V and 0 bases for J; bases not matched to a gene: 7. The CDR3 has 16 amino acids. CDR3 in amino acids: CASEGAGSSYNSPLHF. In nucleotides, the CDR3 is TGTGCCAGCGAGGGGGCAGGAAGCTCCTATAATTCACCCCTCCACTTT.

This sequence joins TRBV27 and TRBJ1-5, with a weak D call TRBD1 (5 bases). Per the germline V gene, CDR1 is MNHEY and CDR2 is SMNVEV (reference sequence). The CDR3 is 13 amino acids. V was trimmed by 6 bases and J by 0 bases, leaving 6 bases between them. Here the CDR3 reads CASRTGSNQPQHF. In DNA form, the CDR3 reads TGTGCCAGCAGAACAGGTAGCAATCAGCCCCAGCATTTT.

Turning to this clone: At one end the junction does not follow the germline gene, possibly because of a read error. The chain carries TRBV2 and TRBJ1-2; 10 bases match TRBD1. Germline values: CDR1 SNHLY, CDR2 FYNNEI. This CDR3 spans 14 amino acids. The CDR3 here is CASSGDRGSYVYTF. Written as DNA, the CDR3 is TGTGCCAGCAGTGGGGACAGGGGATCCTATGTCTACACCTTC.

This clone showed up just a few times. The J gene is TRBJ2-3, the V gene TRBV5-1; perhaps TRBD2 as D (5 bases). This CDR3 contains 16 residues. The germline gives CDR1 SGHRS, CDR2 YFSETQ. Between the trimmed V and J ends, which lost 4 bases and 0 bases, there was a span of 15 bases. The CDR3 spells CASSPYAGVSTDTQYF. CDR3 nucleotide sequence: TGCGCCAGCAGCCCGTACGCGGGCGTTAGCACAGATACGCAGTATTTT.

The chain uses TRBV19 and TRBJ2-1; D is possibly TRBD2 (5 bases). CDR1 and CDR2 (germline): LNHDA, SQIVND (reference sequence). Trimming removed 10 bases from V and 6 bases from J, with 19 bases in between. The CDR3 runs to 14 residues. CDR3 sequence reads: CATLPGRGGNEQFF. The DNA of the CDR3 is TGTGCCACCCTACCGGGCCGGGGTGGCAATGAGCAGTTCTTC.

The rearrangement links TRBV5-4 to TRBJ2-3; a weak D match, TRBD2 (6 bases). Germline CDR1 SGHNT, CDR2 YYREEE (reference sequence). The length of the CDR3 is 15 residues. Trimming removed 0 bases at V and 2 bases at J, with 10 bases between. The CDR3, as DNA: TGTGCCAGCAGCTTGGCGGGAGAGGCCACAGATACGCAGTATTTT. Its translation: CASSLAGEATDTQYF. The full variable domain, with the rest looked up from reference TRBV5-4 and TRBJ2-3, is ETGVTQSPTHLIKTRGQQVTLRCSSQSGHNTVSWYQQALGQGPQFIFQYYREEENGRGNFPPRFSGLQFPNYSSELNVNALELDDSALYLCASSLAGEATDTQYFGPGTRLTVL.

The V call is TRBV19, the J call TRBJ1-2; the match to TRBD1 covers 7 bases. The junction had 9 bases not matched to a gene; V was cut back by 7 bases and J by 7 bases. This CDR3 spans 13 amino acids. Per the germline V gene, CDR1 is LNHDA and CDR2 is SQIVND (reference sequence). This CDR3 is CASTTGPGAGYTF. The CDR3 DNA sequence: TGTGCCAGTACGACAGGGCCCGGGGCTGGCTACACCTTC.

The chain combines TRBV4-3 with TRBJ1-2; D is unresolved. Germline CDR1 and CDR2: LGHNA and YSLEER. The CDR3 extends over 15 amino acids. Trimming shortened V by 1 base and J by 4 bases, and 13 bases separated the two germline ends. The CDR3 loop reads CASSQVGQAPYGYTF. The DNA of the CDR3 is TGCGCCAGCAGCCAAGTGGGCCAGGCCCCCTATGGCTACACCTTC.

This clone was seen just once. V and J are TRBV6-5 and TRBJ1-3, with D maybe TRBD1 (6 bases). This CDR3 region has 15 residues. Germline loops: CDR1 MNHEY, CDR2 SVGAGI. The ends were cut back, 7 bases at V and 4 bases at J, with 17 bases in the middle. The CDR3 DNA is TGTGCCAGCATCCAACCCGGGGGGCGAGGAAACACCATATATTTT. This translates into CASIQPGGRGNTIYF.

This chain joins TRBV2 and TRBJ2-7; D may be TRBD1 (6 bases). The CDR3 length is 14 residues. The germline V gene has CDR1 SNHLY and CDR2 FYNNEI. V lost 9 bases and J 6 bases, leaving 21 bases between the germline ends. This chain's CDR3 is CASVRGRGSFEQYF. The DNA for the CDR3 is TGTGCCAGTGTAAGGGGCAGGGGATCATTCGAGCAGTACTTC.

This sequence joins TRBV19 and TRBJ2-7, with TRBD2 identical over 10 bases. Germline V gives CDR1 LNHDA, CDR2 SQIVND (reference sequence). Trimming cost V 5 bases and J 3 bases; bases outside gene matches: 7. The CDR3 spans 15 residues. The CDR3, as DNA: TGTGCCAGTAGTCCCGGACTAGCGGAGATCTACGAGCAGTACGTC. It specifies CASSPGLAEIYEQYV.

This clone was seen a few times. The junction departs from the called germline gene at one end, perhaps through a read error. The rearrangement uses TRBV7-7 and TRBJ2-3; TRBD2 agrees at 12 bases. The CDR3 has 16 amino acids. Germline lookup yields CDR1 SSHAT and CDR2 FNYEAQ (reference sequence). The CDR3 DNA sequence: TGTGCTAGCAGCCCGGGACTAGCGGGCACCACAGATACGCAGTATTTT. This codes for CASSPGLAGTTDTQYF.

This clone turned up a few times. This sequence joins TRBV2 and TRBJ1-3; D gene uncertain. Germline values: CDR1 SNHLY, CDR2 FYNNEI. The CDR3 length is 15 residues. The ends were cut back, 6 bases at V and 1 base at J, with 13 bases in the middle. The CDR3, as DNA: TGTGCCAGCAGACAGAGCCTTGGGTCTGGAAACACCATATATTTT. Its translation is CASRQSLGSGNTIYF. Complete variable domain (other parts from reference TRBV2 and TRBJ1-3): EPEVTQTPSHQVTQMGQEVILRCVPISNHLYFYWYRQILGQKVEFLVSFYNNEISEKSEIFDDQFSVERPDGSNFTLKIRSTKLEDSAMYFCASRQSLGSGNTIYFGEGSWLTVV.

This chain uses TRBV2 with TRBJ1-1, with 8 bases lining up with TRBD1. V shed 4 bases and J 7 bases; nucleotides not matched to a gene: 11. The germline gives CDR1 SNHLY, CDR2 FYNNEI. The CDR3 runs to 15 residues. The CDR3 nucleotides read TGTGCCAGCAGTGGACAGGGGCCGGCACTGGGTGAAGCTTTCTTT. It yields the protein CASSGQGPALGEAFF.